This entry lists 10 T cell receptor beta chains sequenced from one sample in a study of cytomegalovirus exposure and HLA in healthy donors. Generated by immunoSEQ multiplex PCR, the TCRdb table keeps only in-frame clones and is missing some. The sample holds about 120,000 clones, approximately 88% seen once. Sequencing used PBMCs. Receptor source: a woman aged 18-29 years in good health and CMV-seropositive.

In DNA form, the CDR3 reads TGTGCCAGCAGCGCCCGGGACAGGGTCTACGAGCAGTACTTC. Its translation: CASSARDRVYEQYF. This chain joins TRBV7-8 and TRBJ2-7; 9 bases agree with TRBD1. Germline assignment: CDR1 SGHVS and CDR2 FQNEAQ. J gave up 3 bases and V 5 bases, and 5 bases lay outside the gene matches. The CDR3 totals 14 residues.

A single count supports this clone. The gene calls are TRBV27 and TRBJ2-3; D might be TRBD1 (5 bases). Trimming shortened V by 6 bases and J by 5 bases, and 12 bases separated the two germline ends. CDR3 length equals 13 residues. CDR1 is MNHEY, CDR2 SMNVEV, per germline (reference sequence). The CDR3 DNA is TGTGCCAGCAGCTGGGGCCAGGGAGATACGCAGTATTTT. The encoded protein is CASSWGQGDTQYF.

The V call is TRBV11-2, the J call TRBJ2-7; the match to TRBD1 covers 11 bases. This CDR3 contains 15 residues. The V gene end was trimmed by 5 bases and the J gene end by 2 bases; junction bases not matched to a gene: 5. Per germline, CDR1 SGHAT and CDR2 FQNNGV. The DNA of the CDR3 is TGTGCCAGCAGCCGGGGACAGGGGGGGACCTACGAGCAGTACTTC. Translated, it gives CASSRGQGGTYEQYF.

The chain recombines TRBV4-3 with TRBJ1-2; no firm D call. The germline CDR1 and CDR2 sequences are LGHNA and YSLEER. The CDR3 covers 14 residues. The V end was cut by 0 bases, the J end by 6 bases, with 11 bases between. This chain's CDR3 is CASSQEGGSHGYTF. The CDR3 nucleotides read TGCGCCAGCAGCCAAGAGGGAGGGTCCCATGGCTACACCTTC.

The chain links TRBV19 to TRBJ1-5, with D perhaps TRBD1 (5 bases). Trimming removed 5 bases at V and 3 bases at J, with 14 bases between. CDR1 is LNHDA and CDR2 is SQIVND in the germline V gene (reference sequence). This CDR3 has 15 residues. Here the CDR3 reads CASSAPSGYNQPQHF. CDR3 coding DNA: TGTGCCAGTAGTGCCCCCTCAGGGTACAATCAGCCCCAGCATTTT. The full variable domain, its missing parts supplied by reference TRBV19 and TRBJ1-5, is DGGITQSPKYLFRKEGQNVTLSCEQNLNHDAMYWYRQDPGQGLRLIYYSQIVNDFQKGDIAEGYSVSREKKESFPLTVTSAQKNPTAFYLCASSAPSGYNQPQHFGDGTRLSIL.

The V gene is TRBV27, the J gene TRBJ2-7; possibly TRBD1 for D (7 bases). Germline values: CDR1 MNHEY, CDR2 SMNVEV (reference sequence). V was shortened by 4 bases and J by 0 bases, with 10 bases between the two germline ends. The CDR3 sequence is 14 residues long. This CDR3 reads CASSWGDSSYEQYF. CDR3 sequence (DNA): TGTGCCAGCAGTTGGGGGGACAGCTCCTACGAGCAGTACTTC.

This chain connects TRBV29-1 to TRBJ2-1, with 7 bases identical to TRBD1. CDR3 length: 12 amino acids. Germline assignment: CDR1 SQVTM and CDR2 ANQGSEA. J gave up 3 bases and V 7 bases, and 3 bases lay outside the gene matches. CDR3 in amino acids: CSGRDSYNEQFF. Written as DNA, the CDR3 is TGCAGCGGCCGGGACAGCTACAATGAGCAGTTCTTC.

The chain recombines TRBV10-2 with TRBJ1-6; no definite D call. This CDR3 has 15 amino acids. The germline gives CDR1 WSHSY, CDR2 SAAADI. With 0 bases removed from V and 7 bases from J, the gap between germline ends came to 10 bases. This chain's CDR3 is CASSESYSRNSPLHF. For the CDR3, the DNA is TGCGCCAGCAGTGAGTCGTATTCGAGAAATTCACCCCTCCACTTT.

The table lists this clone with a few counts. The genes are TRBV10-3 and TRBJ1-3; 7 bases match TRBD1. CDR1 ENHRY and CDR2 SYGVKD come from the germline V gene. Trimming at V came to 7 bases and at J to 0 bases, leaving 6 bases not matched to a gene. This CDR3 comprises 15 residues. Here the CDR3 reads CAITRTGRSGNTIYF. DNA of the CDR3: TGTGCCATCACACGGACAGGCCGCTCTGGAAACACCATATATTTT.

The V and J genes are TRBV5-1 and TRBJ2-6; D call uncertain. The germline gives CDR1 SGHRS, CDR2 YFSETQ. The CDR3 length is 16 residues. Trimming took off 4 bases at V and 3 bases at J, with 14 bases between the two ends. CDR3 coding DNA: TGCGCCAGCAGCCCGCCACGCGGCGGTGGGGCCAACGTCCTGACTTTC. This encodes CASSPPRGGGANVLTF. Variable domain in full (rest from reference TRBV5-1 and TRBJ2-6): KAGVTQTPRYLIKTRGQQVTLSCSPISGHRSVSWYQQTPGQGLQFLFEYFSETQRNKGNFPGRFSGRQFSNSRSEMNVSTLELGDSALYLCASSPPRGGGANVLTFGAGSRLTVL.